The T cell receptor beta chain described here comes from a study of shared clonotypes between healthy human individuals. Findings and caveats of the study: It was the non-shared clonotypes that had lower generation probabilities than clonotypes shared by all four donors. Estimated richness was generally greater in naive than memory subsets.

As to this clone: The antigen remains unidentified.

TCRdb keeps only in-frame clones here, not all; method: immunoSEQ multiplex PCR. In the table there are roughly 110,000 clones, about 62% of which are singletons. Trimming stripped 4 bases from V and 1 base from J, with 10 bases between. The CDR3 runs 14 residues. The germline CDR1 and CDR2 sequences are SGHKS and YYEKEE (reference sequence). The sequence was collected from a woman aged 25-40 years in good health. The chain combines TRBV5-5 with TRBJ2-3; unclear D gene. Input material: memory CD8+ T cells sorted from blood. The subset: CD45RO+ cells pooled with CCR7-negative TemRA cells. The CDR3 DNA is TGTGCCAGCAGCCCGGACCTAGGCACAGATACGCAGTATTTT. Its translation: CASSPDLGTDTQYF.